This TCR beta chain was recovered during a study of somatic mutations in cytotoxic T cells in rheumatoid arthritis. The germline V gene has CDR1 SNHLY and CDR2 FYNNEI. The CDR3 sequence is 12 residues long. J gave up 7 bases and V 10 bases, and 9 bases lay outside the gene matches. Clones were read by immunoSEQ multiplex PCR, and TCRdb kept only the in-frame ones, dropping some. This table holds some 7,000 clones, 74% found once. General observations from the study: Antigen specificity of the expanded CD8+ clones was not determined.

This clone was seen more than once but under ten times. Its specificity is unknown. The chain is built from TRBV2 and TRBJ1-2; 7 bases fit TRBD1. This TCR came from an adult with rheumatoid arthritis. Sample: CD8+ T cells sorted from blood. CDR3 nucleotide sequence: TGTGCCATAAAGACAGGGCCGGGTGGCTACACCTTC. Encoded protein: CAIKTGPGGYTF.